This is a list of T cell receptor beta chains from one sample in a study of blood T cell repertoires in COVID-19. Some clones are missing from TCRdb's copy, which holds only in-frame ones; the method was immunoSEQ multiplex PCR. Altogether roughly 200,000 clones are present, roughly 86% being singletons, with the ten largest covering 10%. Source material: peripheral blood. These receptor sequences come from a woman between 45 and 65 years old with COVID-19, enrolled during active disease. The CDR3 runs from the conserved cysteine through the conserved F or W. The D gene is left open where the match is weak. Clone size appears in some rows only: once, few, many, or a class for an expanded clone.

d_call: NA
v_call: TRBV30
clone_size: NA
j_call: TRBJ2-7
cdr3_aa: CAWSSLQGSEQYF
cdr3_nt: TGTGCCTGGAGTTCATTACAGGGCTCCGAGCAGTACTTC

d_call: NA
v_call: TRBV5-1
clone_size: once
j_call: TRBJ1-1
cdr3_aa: CASSVTWNTEAFF
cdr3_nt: TGCGCCAGCAGCGTCACATGGAACACTGAAGCTTTCTTT

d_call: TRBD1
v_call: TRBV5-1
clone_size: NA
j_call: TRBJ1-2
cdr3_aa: CASSPGQGSYGYTF
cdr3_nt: TGCGCCAGCAGCCCTGGACAGGGCTCCTATGGCTACACCTTC

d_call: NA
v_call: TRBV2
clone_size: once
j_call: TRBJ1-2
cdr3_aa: CASTPGTSNYGYTF
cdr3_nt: TGTGCCAGCACCCCAGGGACAAGTAACTATGGCTACACCTTC

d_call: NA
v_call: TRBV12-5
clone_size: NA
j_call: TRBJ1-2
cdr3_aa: CASGLPATRGYTF
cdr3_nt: TGTGCTAGTGGTTTGCCCGCGACTCGTGGCTACACCTTC

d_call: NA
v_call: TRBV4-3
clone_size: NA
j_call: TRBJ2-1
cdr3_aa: CASSQGLPSVETYNEQFF
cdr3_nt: TGCGCCAGCAGCCAAGGTCTCCCTAGTGTCGAAACCTACAATGAGCAGTTCTTC

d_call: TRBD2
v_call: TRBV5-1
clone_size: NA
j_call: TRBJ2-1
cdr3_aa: CASSRLGGTVYNEQFF
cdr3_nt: TGCGCCAGCAGCCGACTCGGGGGGACGGTGTACAATGAGCAGTTCTTC

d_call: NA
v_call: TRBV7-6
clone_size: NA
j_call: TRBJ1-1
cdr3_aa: CASSLSENTEAFF
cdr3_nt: TGTGCCAGCAGCCTTAGCGAGAACACTGAAGCTTTCTTT

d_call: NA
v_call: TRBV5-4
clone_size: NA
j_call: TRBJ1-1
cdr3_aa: CASSLGLGGRAEAFF
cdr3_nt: TGTGCCAGCAGCTTAGGATTAGGTGGCAGGGCTGAAGCTTTCTTT

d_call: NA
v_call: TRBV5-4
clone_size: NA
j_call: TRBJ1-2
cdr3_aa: CASQLGTRGHYGYTF
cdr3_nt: TGTGCCAGTCAGCTTGGTACAAGAGGCCATTATGGCTACACCTTC

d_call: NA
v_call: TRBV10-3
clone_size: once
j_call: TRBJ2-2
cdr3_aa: CAIGSRAGELFF
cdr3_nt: TGTGCCATCGGTAGTCGGGCCGGGGAGCTGTTTTTT

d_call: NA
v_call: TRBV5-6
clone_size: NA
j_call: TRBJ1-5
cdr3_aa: CASSFRDSLADQPQHF
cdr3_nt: TGTGCCAGCAGTTTCCGGGACTCCCTAGCGGATCAGCCCCAGCATTTT

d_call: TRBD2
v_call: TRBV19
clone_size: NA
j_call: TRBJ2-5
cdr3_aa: CASSLVAGGRETQYF
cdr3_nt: TGTGCCAGTAGCCTCGTAGCGGGGGGCCGAGAGACCCAGTACTTC

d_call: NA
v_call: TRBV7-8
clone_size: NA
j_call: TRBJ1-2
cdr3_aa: CASSLTGFNGYTF
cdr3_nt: TGTGCCAGCAGCTTAACAGGGTTTAATGGCTACACCTTC

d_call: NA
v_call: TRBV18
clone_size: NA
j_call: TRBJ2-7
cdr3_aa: CASSPPTLASYEQYF
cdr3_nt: TGTGCCAGCTCACCACCGACTCTCGCCTCCTACGAGCAGTACTTC

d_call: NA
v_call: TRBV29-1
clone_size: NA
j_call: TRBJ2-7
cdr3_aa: CSAGPGFYEQYF
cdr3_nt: TGCAGCGCGGGACCGGGTTTCTACGAGCAGTACTTC

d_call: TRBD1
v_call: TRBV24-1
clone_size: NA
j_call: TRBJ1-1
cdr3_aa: CATKGTGGANTEAFF
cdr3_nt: TGTGCCACCAAGGGGACAGGGGGCGCGAACACTGAAGCTTTCTTT

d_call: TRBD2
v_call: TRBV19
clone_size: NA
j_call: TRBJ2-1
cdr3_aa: CASSARGSGGPREQFF
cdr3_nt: TGTGCCAGTAGTGCCCGGGGGAGCGGGGGTCCACGGGAGCAGTTCTTC

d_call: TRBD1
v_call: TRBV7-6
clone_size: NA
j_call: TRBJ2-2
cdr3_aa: CASSLSRTGTGELFF
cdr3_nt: TGTGCCAGCAGCTTATCCCGGACAGGGACCGGGGAGCTGTTTTTT

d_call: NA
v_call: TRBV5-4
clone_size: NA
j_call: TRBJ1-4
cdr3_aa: CASTPDGVGEKLFF
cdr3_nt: TGTGCCAGCACCCCCGACGGGGTGGGTGAAAAACTGTTTTTT

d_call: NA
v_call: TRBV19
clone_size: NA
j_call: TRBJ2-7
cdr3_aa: CASSIGTGTLSYEQYF
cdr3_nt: TGTGCCAGTAGTATTGGAACCGGGACTCTTTCCTACGAGCAGTACTTC

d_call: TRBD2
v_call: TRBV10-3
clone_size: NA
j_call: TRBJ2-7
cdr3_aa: CAISTSGGRVSNF
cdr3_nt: TGTGCCATCAGTACTAGCGGGGGCCGGGTGTCTAACTTC

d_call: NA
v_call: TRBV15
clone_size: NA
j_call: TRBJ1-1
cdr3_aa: CATSVRDISTEAFF
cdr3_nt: TGTGCCACCAGCGTCCGGGACATATCCACTGAAGCTTTCTTT

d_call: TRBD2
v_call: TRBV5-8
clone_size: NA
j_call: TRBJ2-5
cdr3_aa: CASSFKGSGVPWQETQYF
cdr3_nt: TGTGCCAGCAGCTTTAAAGGTAGCGGGGTTCCATGGCAAGAGACCCAGTACTTC

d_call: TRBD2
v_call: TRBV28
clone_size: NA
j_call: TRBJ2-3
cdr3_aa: CASSPLPGQGTSGGAADTQYF
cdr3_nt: TGTGCCAGCAGTCCCCTTCCGGGACAGGGGACTAGCGGGGGGGCCGCAGATACGCAGTATTTT

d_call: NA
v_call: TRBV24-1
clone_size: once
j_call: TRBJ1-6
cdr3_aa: CATSEGAIGSPLHF
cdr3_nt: TGTGCCACCAGTGAGGGGGCTATAGGTTCACCCCTCCACTTT

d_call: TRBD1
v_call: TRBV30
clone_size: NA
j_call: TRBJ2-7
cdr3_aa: CAWSRDSYEQYF
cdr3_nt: TGTGCCTGGAGTCGGGACAGTTACGAGCAGTACTTC

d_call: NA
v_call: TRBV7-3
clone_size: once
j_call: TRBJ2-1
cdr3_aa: CASSLTTAGSWFF
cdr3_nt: TGTGCCAGCAGCTTAACGACCGCGGGGAGTTGGTTCTTC

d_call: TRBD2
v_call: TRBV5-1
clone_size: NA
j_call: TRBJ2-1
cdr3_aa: CASTFVSGGAYEQFF
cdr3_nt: TGCGCCAGCACCTTTGTGAGCGGGGGGGCCTATGAGCAGTTCTTC

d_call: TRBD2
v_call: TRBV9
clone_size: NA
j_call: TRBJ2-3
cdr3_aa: CASSVGSLQRGGTDTQYF
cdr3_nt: TGTGCCAGCAGCGTAGGCTCCCTCCAGCGGGGGGGAACAGATACGCAGTATTTT

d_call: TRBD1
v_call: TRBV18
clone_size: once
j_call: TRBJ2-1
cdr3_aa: CASSPDRGLYNEQFF
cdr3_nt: TGTGCCAGCTCACCGGACAGGGGGCTTTACAATGAGCAGTTCTTC

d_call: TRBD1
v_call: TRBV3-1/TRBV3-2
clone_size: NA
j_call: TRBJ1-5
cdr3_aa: CASSQGDRGHSNQPQHF
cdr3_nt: TGTGCCAGCAGCCAAGGGGACAGGGGGCACAGCAATCAGCCCCAGCATTTT

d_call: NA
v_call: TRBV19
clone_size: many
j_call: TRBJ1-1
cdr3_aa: CASTRRGITEAFF
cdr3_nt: TGTGCCAGTACCCGACGAGGGATAACTGAAGCTTTCTTT

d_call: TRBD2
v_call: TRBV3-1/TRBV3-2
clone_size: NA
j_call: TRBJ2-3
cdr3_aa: CASSHRRRLAGSTDTQYF
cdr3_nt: TGTGCCAGCAGCCATAGGAGGAGACTAGCGGGGAGCACAGATACGCAGTATTTT

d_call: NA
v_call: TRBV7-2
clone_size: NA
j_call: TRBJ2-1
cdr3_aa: CASSLESVAHTYNEQFF
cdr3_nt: TGTGCCAGCAGCTTAGAATCGGTTGCCCATACCTACAATGAGCAGTTCTTC

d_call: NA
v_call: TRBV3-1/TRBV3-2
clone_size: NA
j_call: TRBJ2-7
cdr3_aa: CASSQDPQRYEQYF
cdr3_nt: TGTGCCAGCAGCCAAGATCCTCAGCGCTACGAGCAGTACTTC

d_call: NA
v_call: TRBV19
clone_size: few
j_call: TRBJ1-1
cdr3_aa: CASSDSPYTEAFF
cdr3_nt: TGTGCCAGTTCCGACAGTCCATACACTGAAGCTTTCTTT

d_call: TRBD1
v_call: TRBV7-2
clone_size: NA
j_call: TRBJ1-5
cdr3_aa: CASRPRQGPGQPQHF
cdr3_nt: TGTGCCAGCAGACCTAGACAGGGACCTGGTCAGCCCCAGCATTTT

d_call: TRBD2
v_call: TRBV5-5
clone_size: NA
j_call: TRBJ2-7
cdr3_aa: CASSPRVSGGYEQYF
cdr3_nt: TGTGCCAGCAGCCCACGGGTTAGCGGGGGGTACGAGCAGTACTTC

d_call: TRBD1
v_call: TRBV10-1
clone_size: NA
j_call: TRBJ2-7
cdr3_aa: CASSKNSPGQGADEQYF
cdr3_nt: TGCGCCAGCAGTAAGAACTCCCCGGGACAGGGGGCTGATGAGCAGTACTTC

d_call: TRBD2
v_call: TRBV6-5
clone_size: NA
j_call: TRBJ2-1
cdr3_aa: CASSSPLAGLNEQFF
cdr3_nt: TGTGCCAGCAGTTCGCCACTAGCGGGGCTCAATGAGCAGTTCTTC

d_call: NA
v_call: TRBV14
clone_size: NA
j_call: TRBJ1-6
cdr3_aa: CASRTAYNSPLHF
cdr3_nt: TGTGCCAGCAGGACAGCTTATAATTCACCCCTCCACTTT

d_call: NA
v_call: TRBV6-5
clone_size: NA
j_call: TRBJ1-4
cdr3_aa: CASSDSGAANEKLFF
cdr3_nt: TGTGCCAGCAGTGACTCGGGCGCAGCTAATGAAAAACTGTTTTTT

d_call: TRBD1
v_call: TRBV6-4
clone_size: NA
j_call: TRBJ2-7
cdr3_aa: CASSGTGPTYEQYF
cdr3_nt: TGTGCCAGCAGTGGGACAGGGCCAACCTACGAGCAGTACTTC